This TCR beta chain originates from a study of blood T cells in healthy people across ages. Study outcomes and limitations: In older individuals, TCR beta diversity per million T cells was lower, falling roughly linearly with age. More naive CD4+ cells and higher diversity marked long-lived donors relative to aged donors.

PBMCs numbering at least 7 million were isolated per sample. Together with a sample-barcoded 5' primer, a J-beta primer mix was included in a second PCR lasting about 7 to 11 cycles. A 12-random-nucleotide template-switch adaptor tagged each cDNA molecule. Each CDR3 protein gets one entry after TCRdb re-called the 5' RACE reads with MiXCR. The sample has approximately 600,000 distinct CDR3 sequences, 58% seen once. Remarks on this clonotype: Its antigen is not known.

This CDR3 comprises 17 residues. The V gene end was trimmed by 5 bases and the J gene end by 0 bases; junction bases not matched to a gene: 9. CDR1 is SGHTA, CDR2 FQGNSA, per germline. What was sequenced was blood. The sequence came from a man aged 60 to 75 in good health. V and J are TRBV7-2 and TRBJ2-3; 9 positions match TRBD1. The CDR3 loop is CASSSPPGQGSTDTQYF. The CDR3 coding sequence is TGTGCCAGCAGCAGCCCCCCGGGACAGGGCAGCACAGATACGCAGTATTTT.